A selection of T cell receptor beta chains follows, all from one sample in a study of T cell responses to AZD1222 COVID-19 vaccine. The protocol was immunoSEQ multiplex PCR, while the TCRdb copy is restricted to in-frame clones and leaves out a portion. Counted here are about 200,000 clones, 70% to 90% occurring once; the ten biggest clones make up over 6%. Sequences were derived from peripheral blood, sampled on day 0 of AZD1222 vaccination. Every receptor here comes from an adult in good health. Both conserved end residues are part of each CDR3. The order of the fields is V gene, D gene, J gene, clone size, CDR3 protein, CDR3 DNA. A D gene is named only where the DNA matches it firmly. Rows give clone size only sometimes, using once, few, many, or a class for an expanded clone.

V: TRBV7-8; D: TRBD1; J: TRBJ1-2; size: -; CDR3: CASSLAVDRGSGYTF; DNA: TGTGCCAGCAGCTTAGCGGTGGACAGGGGCTCTGGCTACACCTTC
V: TRBV7-9; D: TRBD1; J: TRBJ1-2; size: -; CDR3: CASSSRTGDSLTGYTF; DNA: TGTGCCAGCAGCTCCCGAACGGGGGACAGCCTCACAGGCTACACCTTC
V: TRBV15; D: TRBD1; J: TRBJ2-1; size: -; CDR3: CATSRVGQGADNEQFF; DNA: TGTGCCACCAGCAGAGTGGGACAGGGGGCGGACAATGAGCAGTTCTTC
V: TRBV20-1; D: -; J: TRBJ1-4; size: -; CDR3: CSASGALINEKLFF; DNA: TGCAGTGCTAGTGGCGCGCTGATTAATGAAAAACTGTTTTTT
V: TRBV28; D: TRBD1; J: TRBJ1-3; size: -; CDR3: CASSPYRGYSGNTIYF; DNA: TGTGCCAGCAGTCCGTACAGGGGGTACTCTGGAAACACCATATATTTT
V: TRBV7-8; D: -; J: TRBJ1-1; size: -; CDR3: CASSWGRAFTEAFF; DNA: TGTGCCAGCAGCTGGGGACGCGCCTTCACTGAAGCTTTCTTT
V: TRBV19; D: -; J: TRBJ2-1; size: -; CDR3: CASSINGISGNEQFF; DNA: TGTGCCAGTAGTATTAACGGGATCTCAGGCAATGAGCAGTTCTTC
V: TRBV9; D: -; J: TRBJ1-3; size: -; CDR3: CASSVGALSGNTIYF; DNA: TGTGCCAGCAGCGTAGGGGCCCTCTCTGGAAACACCATATATTTT
V: TRBV4-2; D: -; J: TRBJ2-1; size: -; CDR3: CASSQDRQGGSNEQFF; DNA: TGTGCCAGCAGCCAAGATCGGCAGGGGGGTAGCAATGAGCAGTTCTTC
V: TRBV4-3; D: -; J: TRBJ2-7; size: -; CDR3: CASSQVRTARHEQYF; DNA: TGCGCCAGCAGCCAAGTCCGGACGGCTCGCCACGAGCAGTACTTC
V: TRBV15; D: TRBD2; J: TRBJ2-1; size: few; CDR3: CATSGHTSGVYNEQFF; DNA: TGTGCCACCAGCGGTCATACTAGCGGGGTCTACAATGAGCAGTTCTTC
V: TRBV7-8; D: -; J: TRBJ2-1; size: -; CDR3: CASSVTGNEQFF; DNA: TGTGCCAGCAGCGTCACAGGGAATGAGCAGTTCTTC
V: TRBV6-5; D: TRBD1; J: TRBJ2-2; size: -; CDR3: CASSYDTGANGELFF; DNA: TGTGCCAGCAGTTACGATACAGGGGCAAACGGGGAGCTGTTTTTT
V: TRBV14; D: -; J: TRBJ2-3; size: -; CDR3: CASSQTLEPGASTDTQYF; DNA: TGTGCCAGCAGCCAGACCCTAGAGCCGGGGGCCAGCACAGATACGCAGTATTTT
V: TRBV6-6; D: TRBD2; J: TRBJ2-1; size: -; CDR3: CASSQTSGGGGEQFF; DNA: TGTGCCAGCAGTCAGACTAGCGGGGGTGGGGGTGAGCAGTTCTTC
V: TRBV6-1; D: -; J: TRBJ2-3; size: -; CDR3: CASSEVGGGGPTDTQYF; DNA: TGTGCCAGCAGTGAAGTGGGGGGAGGGGGGCCCACAGATACGCAGTATTTT
V: TRBV12-2; D: -; J: TRBJ2-3; size: few; CDR3: CASPPNSDTQYF; DNA: TGTGCAAGTCCCCCGAACTCAGATACGCAGTATTTT
V: TRBV4-1; D: -; J: TRBJ2-7; size: -; CDR3: CASSQSGHPLEQYF; DNA: TGCGCCAGCAGCCAATCAGGGCACCCCCTCGAGCAGTACTTC
V: TRBV5-1; D: -; J: TRBJ1-4; size: -; CDR3: CASSPGLRNEKLFF; DNA: TGCGCCAGCAGCCCGGGACTGAGAAATGAAAAACTGTTTTTT
V: TRBV15; D: TRBD1; J: TRBJ2-1; size: -; CDR3: CATSGDRVGGEQFF; DNA: TGTGCCACCAGCGGAGACAGGGTTGGAGGTGAGCAGTTCTTC
V: TRBV7-2; D: -; J: TRBJ2-7; size: few; CDR3: CASSPRGMTYEQYF; DNA: TGTGCCAGCAGCCCGAGGGGGATGACCTACGAGCAGTACTTC
V: TRBV19; D: -; J: TRBJ1-1; size: -; CDR3: CASSIFPENTEAFF; DNA: TGTGCCAGTAGTATATTCCCGGAGAACACTGAAGCTTTCTTT
V: TRBV7-3; D: -; J: TRBJ1-1; size: once; CDR3: CASSLNARGTLNTEAFF; DNA: TGTGCCAGCAGCTTAAATGCCCGGGGGACCTTGAACACTGAAGCTTTCTTT
V: TRBV6-5; D: -; J: TRBJ2-7; size: -; CDR3: CASRSYSYEQYF; DNA: TGTGCCAGCAGGAGTTACTCCTACGAGCAGTACTTC
V: TRBV14; D: -; J: TRBJ1-1; size: -; CDR3: CASSPRGRTEAFF; DNA: TGTGCCAGCAGCCCGAGGGGACGGACTGAAGCTTTCTTT
V: TRBV5-1; D: -; J: TRBJ2-7; size: -; CDR3: CASSLDGLYEQYF; DNA: TGCGCCAGCAGCTTGGACGGGCTCTACGAGCAGTACTTC
V: TRBV28; D: -; J: TRBJ2-5; size: -; CDR3: CASRRPQETQYF; DNA: TGTGCCAGCAGGAGGCCCCAAGAGACCCAGTACTTC
V: TRBV6-2/TRBV6-3; D: -; J: TRBJ2-1; size: -; CDR3: CASSWDTYNEQFF; DNA: TGTGCCAGCAGTTGGGACACCTACAATGAGCAGTTCTTC
V: TRBV3-1/TRBV3-2; D: TRBD1; J: TRBJ2-5; size: once; CDR3: CASSLVGQGVSETQYF; DNA: TGTGCCAGCAGCCTCGTTGGACAGGGGGTGTCGGAGACCCAGTACTTC
V: TRBV30; D: -; J: TRBJ1-2; size: -; CDR3: CAWSARDSRYGYTF; DNA: TGTGCCTGGAGTGCCCGGGACTCGAGGTATGGCTACACCTTC
V: TRBV2; D: -; J: TRBJ1-2; size: -; CDR3: CASSRVINYGYTF; DNA: TGTGCCAGCAGTCGGGTTATTAACTATGGCTACACCTTC
V: TRBV6-5; D: -; J: TRBJ1-1; size: -; CDR3: CASSYRGVTEAFF; DNA: TGTGCCAGCAGTTACAGGGGGGTCACTGAAGCTTTCTTT
V: TRBV15; D: TRBD1; J: TRBJ1-2; size: -; CDR3: CATSRDPRGGRYGYTF; DNA: TGTGCCACCAGCAGAGATCCCAGGGGGGGTAGATATGGCTACACCTTC
V: TRBV5-1; D: TRBD1; J: TRBJ2-6; size: -; CDR3: CASSLEDRGPGGANVLTF; DNA: TGCGCCAGCAGCTTGGAGGACAGGGGGCCAGGTGGGGCCAACGTCCTGACTTTC
V: TRBV27; D: TRBD1; J: TRBJ1-3; size: -; CDR3: CASSIQGVRGNTIYF; DNA: TGTGCCAGCAGTATCCAGGGGGTGAGAGGAAACACCATATATTTT
V: TRBV6-5; D: -; J: TRBJ2-1; size: -; CDR3: CASSYAQGGNEQFF; DNA: TGTGCCAGCAGTTACGCCCAGGGGGGCAATGAGCAGTTCTTC
V: TRBV6-4; D: -; J: TRBJ1-1; size: -; CDR3: CASRAIKAEAFF; DNA: TGTGCCAGCAGGGCTATTAAGGCTGAAGCTTTCTTT
V: TRBV6-5; D: -; J: TRBJ2-7; size: -; CDR3: CASSLTFSYEQYF; DNA: TGTGCCAGCAGTTTGACGTTCTCTTACGAGCAGTACTTC
V: TRBV5-1; D: -; J: TRBJ2-2; size: -; CDR3: CASSLDGGGTGELFF; DNA: TGCGCCAGCAGCCTAGACGGTGGAGGGACCGGGGAGCTGTTTTTT
V: TRBV7-9; D: TRBD1; J: TRBJ1-2; size: -; CDR3: CASSPWGQGDYGYTF; DNA: TGTGCGAGCAGCCCCTGGGGACAGGGTGACTATGGCTACACCTTC
V: TRBV4-1; D: -; J: TRBJ1-6; size: -; CDR3: CASSAQGRDSPLHF; DNA: TGCGCCAGCAGCGCACAGGGTCGGGATTCACCCCTCCACTTT
V: TRBV15; D: TRBD2; J: TRBJ2-1; size: -; CDR3: CATPGGPSYNEQFF; DNA: TGTGCCACCCCGGGAGGGCCCTCCTACAATGAGCAGTTCTTC
V: TRBV27; D: -; J: TRBJ2-7; size: few; CDR3: CASSLQVGDYEQYF; DNA: TGTGCCAGCAGTTTACAGGTGGGGGACTACGAGCAGTACTTC
V: TRBV27; D: -; J: TRBJ1-5; size: -; CDR3: CASRQGAGYSNQPQHF; DNA: TGTGCCAGCAGACAGGGAGCAGGTTATAGCAATCAGCCCCAGCATTTT
V: TRBV5-1; D: TRBD2; J: TRBJ2-2; size: -; CDR3: CASSLEGSGGPNTGELFF; DNA: TGCGCCAGCAGCTTGGAGGGTAGCGGGGGGCCGAACACCGGGGAGCTGTTTTTT
V: TRBV4-2; D: -; J: TRBJ1-1; size: -; CDR3: CASSQRGARGDTEAFF; DNA: TGTGCCAGCAGCCAACGAGGGGCACGAGGGGACACTGAAGCTTTCTTT
V: TRBV7-6; D: -; J: TRBJ1-1; size: -; CDR3: CASSTRGTEAFF; DNA: TGTGCCAGCAGCACAAGGGGGACTGAAGCTTTCTTT
V: TRBV6-5; D: -; J: TRBJ1-4; size: once; CDR3: CASSYGAANEKLFF; DNA: TGTGCCAGCAGTTACGGGGCGGCTAATGAAAAACTGTTTTTT
V: TRBV7-9; D: -; J: TRBJ1-2; size: -; CDR3: CASSLTVPYGYTF; DNA: TGTGCCAGCAGCTTAACGGTTCCCTATGGCTACACCTTC
V: TRBV5-1; D: TRBD1; J: TRBJ2-1; size: -; CDR3: CASSLEPGQAEQFF; DNA: TGCGCCAGCAGCTTGGAGCCGGGACAGGCCGAGCAGTTCTTC
V: TRBV11-2; D: -; J: TRBJ1-4; size: -; CDR3: CASSLGVNEKLFF; DNA: TGTGCCAGCAGCTTAGGTGTCAATGAAAAACTGTTTTTT
V: TRBV12-3/TRBV12-4; D: TRBD1; J: TRBJ1-1; size: -; CDR3: CASNGQGITEAFF; DNA: TGTGCCAGCAACGGACAGGGGATCACTGAAGCTTTCTTT